This T cell receptor (beta chain) was captured in a study of T cell responses to AZD1222 COVID-19 vaccine. Overall study context: Second-dose intervals of approximately 4 or approximately 12 weeks were pooled.

CDR1 and CDR2 from the germline V gene are MNHEY and SVGAGI. Trimming removed 2 bases at V and 0 bases at J, with 10 bases between. The CDR3 sequence is 15 residues long. Here immunoSEQ multiplex PCR was the method, and the copy in TCRdb shows in-frame clones only, minus some. The sample has about 85,000 clones; about 86% are singletons. Study-level results: Repertoires were sampled only after the peak T cell response.

The sample holds a few counts of this clone. Its antigen is as yet unknown. This chain connects TRBV6-5 to TRBJ1-1; D is uncertain. The clonotype originates from an adult in good health. The sample was peripheral blood, taken on day 0 of AZD1222 vaccination. In DNA, the CDR3 is TGTGCCAGCAGTTACGACGGAGCGGTGAACACTGAAGCTTTCTTT. Its protein is CASSYDGAVNTEAFF.